Below are 18 T cell receptor beta chains sequenced from a single sample in a study of T cell repertoires in cytomegalovirus infection. No antigen has been identified for these receptors. TCRdb used MiXCR to reprocess the reads, holding one entry per CDR3 protein. The data hold around 900,000 distinct CDR3 sequences, with 31% observed a single time. The sequenced sample was cultured CD8+ T cells from PBMCs, obtained from culture after CMV antigen stimulation. These receptors originate from a human donor in good health (CMV status not recorded). Some clones in this sample may be carry-over from other donors' samples.

This clonotype was recorded a few times. V gene TRBV20-1 combines with J gene TRBJ2-2, with 9 positions matching TRBD1. Germline trimming cut 5 bases from V and 3 bases from J; bases unmatched to any gene: 7. Germline V CDR1 and CDR2: DFQATT, SNEGSKA (reference sequence). This CDR3 is built from 15 residues. Written as DNA, the CDR3 is TGCAGTGCTCGGAACAGGGGGCGAGACACCGGGGAGCTGTTTTTT. Amino acid sequence: CSARNRGRDTGELFF.

The genes are TRBV28 and TRBJ2-2, with 8 bases that match TRBD2. Per the germline V gene, CDR1 is MDHEN and CDR2 is SYDVKM. The CDR3 runs 15 residues. The junction had 5 bases not matched to a gene; V was cut back by 6 bases and J by 2 bases. DNA for the CDR3: TGTGCCAGCAGGATACGGGGGGGTAACACCGGGGAGCTGTTTTTT. This translates into CASRIRGGNTGELFF.

CDR3 in amino acids: CASKDRYYGYTF. The CDR3 DNA follows: TGTGCCAGCAAAGACAGATATTATGGCTACACCTTC. This chain uses TRBV6-5 with TRBJ1-2, with D tentatively TRBD1 (5 bases). Germline V CDR1 and CDR2: MNHEY, SVGAGI. This CDR3 has 12 residues. Trimming took 7 bases from V and 5 from J, leaving 11 bases between them.

This clonotype showed up just a few times. This sequence joins TRBV27 and TRBJ1-2; D is uncertain. Trimming pared 4 bases from V and 4 bases from J, leaving 13 bases between. Germline V gene lookup returns CDR1 MNHEY and CDR2 SMNVEV (reference sequence). This CDR3 has 14 residues. Here the CDR3 reads CASSSGRPIYGYTF. The CDR3 DNA sequence: TGTGCCAGCAGTTCCGGACGGCCGATCTATGGCTACACCTTC.

This clonotype was picked up a small number of times. The DNA for the CDR3 is TGTGCCAGCAGCCCCTGGCGGTACAATGAGCAGTTCTTC. Protein: CASSPWRYNEQFF. The V gene is TRBV7-6, the J gene TRBJ2-1; D is unclear. This CDR3 is 13 amino acids long. Per the germline V gene, CDR1 is SGHVS and CDR2 is FNYEAQ. Trimming removed 5 bases at V and 4 bases at J, with 9 bases between.

This chain links TRBV6-2 or TRBV6-3 with TRBJ1-1, with a possible D match to TRBD1 (5 bases). The germline V gene encodes CDR1 MNHEY and CDR2 SVGEGT. This CDR3 has 16 amino acids. Trimming removed 0 bases at V and 5 bases at J, with 16 bases between. CDR3 amino acids: CASSYSLGDLGTEAFF. The CDR3 DNA sequence: TGTGCCAGCAGTTACTCCTTAGGGGACCTGGGAACTGAAGCTTTCTTT.

The sample holds a few counts of this clonotype. The V gene is TRBV6-5, the J gene TRBJ1-2, with D possibly being TRBD1 (5 bases). This CDR3 is built from 15 residues. V was clipped by 1 base and J by 6 bases, with 15 bases between them. CDR1 and CDR2 from the germline V gene are MNHEY and SVGAGI. The CDR3, as DNA: TGTGCCAGCAGTTACTTGTCCAGGGTCTTTAATGGCTACACCTTC. Amino acids: CASSYLSRVFNGYTF.

The chain carries TRBV10-3 and TRBJ2-2, with unresolved D. The length of the CDR3 is 12 residues. Germline CDR1 reads ENHRY; CDR2 reads SYGVKD. Trimming took 2 bases from V and 7 from J, leaving 5 bases between them. The CDR3 DNA reads as TGTGCCATCAGTGAGAGGAGCGGGGAGCTGTTTTTT. Translated: CAISERSGELFF.

This clonotype was seen just once. The V gene is TRBV3-1, the J gene TRBJ2-5, with D perhaps TRBD1 (6 bases). Germline V gene data show CDR1 as LGHDT and CDR2 as YNNKEL (reference sequence). Trimming shortened V by 2 bases and J by 3 bases, and 10 bases separated the two germline ends. This CDR3 is built from 14 residues. CDR3 region: CASSQRQGKETQYF. CDR3 nucleotides: TGTGCCAGCAGCCAACGGCAGGGGAAAGAGACCCAGTACTTC.

This clonotype has only a few counts. The chain combines TRBV6-6 with TRBJ2-2, with D maybe TRBD1 (5 bases). This CDR3 has 15 amino acids. Trimming cost V 0 bases and J 3 bases, with 8 bases left between them. Germline assignment: CDR1 MNHNY and CDR2 SVGAGI (reference sequence). The CDR3 protein is CASSYSSRDTGELFF. The DNA for the CDR3 is TGTGCCAGCAGTTACTCGAGCAGGGACACCGGGGAGCTGTTTTTT.

This clonotype was picked up a small number of times. The chain combines TRBV6-5 with TRBJ2-1; 7 positions match TRBD1. Trimming took 3 bases from V and 6 from J; bases not matched to a gene: 11. This CDR3 contains 16 residues. Germline V lookup: CDR1 MNHEY, CDR2 SVGAGI. The DNA for the CDR3 is TGTGCCAGCAGTTATTCTGCACAGGGGACCTCCAATGAGCAGTTCTTC. This translates into CASSYSAQGTSNEQFF.

This clonotype was picked up a small number of times. The rearrangement joins TRBV12-3 or TRBV12-4 to TRBJ1-4, with a tentative D call TRBD1 (6 bases). The CDR3 sequence is 13 residues long. Between the trimmed V and J ends, which lost 1 base and 8 bases, there was a span of 8 bases. CDR3 DNA sequence: TGTGCCAGCAGTTTAGGGACAGTAGAAAAACTGTTTTTT. Protein product: CASSLGTVEKLFF.

The chain is built from TRBV19 and TRBJ1-2; the D gene is possibly TRBD1 (5 bases). V lost 6 bases and J 6 bases, leaving 14 bases between the germline ends. The CDR3 covers 13 residues. Germline CDR1 LNHDA, CDR2 SQIVND (reference sequence). The CDR3 bases are TGTGCCAGTAGAGAGGACACCTACAATGGCTACACCTTC. Encoded protein: CASREDTYNGYTF.

This chain uses TRBV27 with TRBJ2-2, with a weak D call TRBD1 (5 bases). CDR3 length equals 12 residues. Germline V gives CDR1 MNHEY, CDR2 SMNVEV (reference sequence). V was cut by 5 bases and J by 8 bases, with 9 bases left in between. The CDR3 DNA follows: TGTGCCAGCAGTCCTCAGGGTGGGGAGCTGTTTTTT. Its translation is CASSPQGGELFF.

The chain links TRBV6-1 to TRBJ1-2; TRBD1 might be the D (5 bases). The V end was cut by 4 bases, the J end by 5 bases, with 17 bases between. Looked up from germline, CDR1 is MNHNS and CDR2 is SASEGT. The length of the CDR3 is 15 residues. The CDR3 sequence: CASSGPLREGYGYTF. Written as DNA, the CDR3 is TGTGCCAGCAGTGGCCCCCTCAGGGAAGGGTATGGCTACACCTTC.

The genes are TRBV28 and TRBJ1-5; no definite D call. Trimming pared 2 bases from V and 3 bases from J, leaving 14 bases between. Germline values: CDR1 MDHEN, CDR2 SYDVKM. The CDR3 runs 16 residues. CDR3 coding DNA: TGTGCCAGCAGTTTACCGAGGGATGGAGACAATCAGCCCCAGCATTTT. It encodes CASSLPRDGDNQPQHF.

This clonotype has just a few counts. The V gene is TRBV27, the J gene TRBJ1-6; tentatively, D is TRBD1 (6 bases). The length of the CDR3 is 16 residues. Germline V gene sequence: CDR1 MNHEY, CDR2 SMNVEV (reference sequence). The germline V and J ends were trimmed by 5 bases and 5 bases, with 16 bases remaining between them. CDR3 sequence reads: CASSTRGGGNNSPLHF. CDR3 DNA sequence: TGTGCCAGCAGTACTCGGGGGGGCGGAAATAATTCACCCCTCCACTTT.

The CDR3 bases are TGTGCCAGCAGTTACCAGGGGGTATCCTACAATGAGCAGTTCTTC. Residues: CASSYQGVSYNEQFF. The genes are TRBV6-1 and TRBJ2-1; 7 bases align to TRBD1. This CDR3 is 15 amino acids long. V lost 5 bases and J lost 1; bases outside the gene matches: 5. The germline V gene encodes CDR1 MNHNS and CDR2 SASEGT.